This T cell receptor beta chain was identified in a study of cytomegalovirus exposure and HLA in healthy donors. V lost 5 bases, J lost 0 bases, and 10 bases lay in between. The CDR3 covers 14 residues. The germline gives CDR1 SNHLY, CDR2 FYNNEI. This clone was seen a single time. Its antigen is still unknown. Clones were sequenced by immunoSEQ multiplex PCR, and TCRdb holds only the in-frame ones, with some missing. The sample holds roughly 100,000 clones, about 95% seen once. Findings and caveats of the study: Most observed TCR sequences were rare, whereas some public TCRs were detected in many donors. Researchers counted around 180 TCR beta chains as cytomegalovirus-associated. The TCR clusters that emerged in the first cohort tended, a later analysis found, to co-occur in the roughly 110 validation repertoires.

This clonotype originated in a young woman in good health and CMV-seronegative. Specimen: PBMCs. The chain is built from TRBV2 and TRBJ1-1; tentatively, D is TRBD1 (5 bases). CDR3 nucleotide sequence: TGTGCCAGCAGTCGACAGAGCATGAACACTGAAGCTTTCTTT. Protein sequence: CASSRQSMNTEAFF.